The clone carrying this T cell receptor (beta chain) appeared a single time. The target antigen is unknown. V lost 3 bases and J 4 bases, leaving 12 bases between the germline ends. The germline CDR1 and CDR2 sequences are MDHEN and SYDVKM. The CDR3 is made up of 14 amino acids. Amplification targeted the TCR beta CDR3 regions, with RNA transcripts as the source material. Investigators did first-round RT-PCR with HTBI primers, then second-round multiplex PCR. TCRdb used MiXCR to reprocess the multiplex PCR reads, holding one entry per CDR3 protein. The sample holds 300,000 to 400,000 distinct CDR3 sequences, about a sixth seen once. The entry originates in a study of Graves' ophthalmopathy and Graves' hyperthyroidism. Across the study: At initial diagnosis, peripheral blood was obtained, and this preceded any treatment.

Overall study results and limits: Its predictions of ophthalmopathy progression gave the model 70.59% sensitivity and 72% to 85% specificity.

The sequence derives from an adult woman with stable Graves' hyperthyroidism. The chain links TRBV28 to TRBJ1-2; D unresolved. Input material: peripheral blood. Here the CDR3 DNA reads TGTGCCAGCAGTTTTGCGGACGGGTTCTATGGCTACACCTTC. Translated: CASSFADGFYGYTF.